This entry is about one TCR beta chain. Its antigen is currently unknown. Primers included in the PCR were 60 Vbeta and 13 Jbeta primers. Source study methods: Around 80 million unique TCR beta chains, around 10 million of them shared, were counted by a later analysis. Assay: immunoSEQ multiplex PCR; the TCRdb copy retains only in-frame clones and omits some. D and trimming were read from the DNA, whereas the V and J calls and clone size are those reported in that table. The table records 150,000 to 200,000 clones, roughly 70% of them present only once. Healthy people donating bone marrow made up the donors. Unrecorded immune exposure was likely among donors, who were nominally healthy when sampled. The germline CDR1 and CDR2 sequences are SNHLY and FYNNEI. V lost 7 bases and J 2 bases, leaving 11 bases between the germline ends. The CDR3 has 13 residues. This sample is part of a study of cytomegalovirus exposure and HLA in healthy donors.

Findings and caveats of the study: In a later analysis, DRB1 alleles had the most associated TCRs; HLA-C alleles the fewest.

This receptor was taken from a middle-aged man in good health and CMV-seropositive. The chain uses TRBV2 and TRBJ1-1; D is unclear. The sample comprised PBMCs. CDR3 coding DNA: TGTGCCAGCATCTCGACACCAAACACTGAAGCTTTCTTT. Translation: CASISTPNTEAFF. Full variable domain (rest looked up from reference TRBV2 and TRBJ1-1): EPEVTQTPSHQVTQMGQEVILRCVPISNHLYFYWYRQILGQKVEFLVSFYNNEISEKSEIFDDQFSVERPDGSNFTLKIRSTKLEDSAMYFCASISTPNTEAFFGQGTRLTVV.